These T cell receptor beta chains were read from a single sample in a study of blood T cell repertoires in COVID-19. Sequencing was performed with immunoSEQ multiplex PCR; in TCRdb, only in-frame clones are kept and a portion is missing. Of 250,000 to 300,000 clones in the sample, 82% are singletons; the top ten hold 3.1%. The sample consisted of peripheral blood. These receptors were collected from a woman between 18 and 29 years old with acute or convalescent COVID-19. CDR3s include the opening cysteine and the closing phenylalanine or tryptophan. D genes are given only for firm matches. Rows may omit the clone size; those that give it use once, few, many or a size class.

D gene	clone size	V gene	J gene	CDR3 DNA	CDR3 protein
TRBD1	NA	TRBV5-6	TRBJ1-4	TGTGCCAGCAGCTTTGGGACAGGGCCGGGGGAAAAACTGTTTTTT	CASSFGTGPGEKLFF
TRBD2	NA	TRBV9	TRBJ2-7	TGTGCCAGCAGCGCCGGGGGGCTAGCGGGTCCCTACGAGCAGTACTTC	CASSAGGLAGPYEQYF
NA	NA	TRBV2	TRBJ1-4	TGTGCCAGCAGTGAGTCTGGACAGGAAAAACTGTTTTTT	CASSESGQEKLFF
NA	once	TRBV28	TRBJ2-7	TGTGCCAGCAGGGCGACTTTCTACGAGCAGTACTTC	CASRATFYEQYF
NA	NA	TRBV27	TRBJ2-2	TGTGCCAGCAGTTTAGGAGGAGCCGGGGAGCTGTTTTTT	CASSLGGAGELFF
NA	NA	TRBV29-1	TRBJ2-3	TGCAGCGTTGATGTCTTGGCTAGCTGGGAAGATACGCAGTATTTT	CSVDVLASWEDTQYF
NA	NA	TRBV12-5	TRBJ1-2	TGTGCTAGTGGTCCCCTATCCGGGGGGAACGATGGCTACACCTTC	CASGPLSGGNDGYTF
NA	NA	TRBV7-7	TRBJ2-1	TGTGCTAGCAGCAGAACCGGGGGAAGCAATGAGCAGTTCTTC	CASSRTGGSNEQFF
NA	NA	TRBV2	TRBJ1-1	TGTGCCAGCAGTGATGGGACTACCCCTGAAGCTTTCTTT	CASSDGTTPEAFF
TRBD1	few	TRBV6-2/TRBV6-3	TRBJ2-1	TGTGCCAGCAGCCCCGGGACAGGGAGGAAGTATGAGCAGTTCTTC	CASSPGTGRKYEQFF
TRBD2	NA	TRBV18	TRBJ2-3	TGTGCCAGCTCACCACGGACTAGCGGGACGGGTACAGATACGCAGTATTTT	CASSPRTSGTGTDTQYF
TRBD2	NA	TRBV2	TRBJ2-1	TGTGCCAGCAATAAGGCGGGAGTATTCGATGAGCAGTTCTTC	CASNKAGVFDEQFF
TRBD1	NA	TRBV28	TRBJ1-1	TGTGCCAGCAGTTACAAACGGGTTATAAGGGGGCCGATGAACACTGAAGCTTTCTTT	CASSYKRVIRGPMNTEAFF
NA	NA	TRBV19	TRBJ1-2	TGTGCCAGTAGTATTTTTTTCCGACAAGGCTATGGCTACACCTTC	CASSIFFRQGYGYTF
TRBD1	NA	TRBV19	TRBJ2-1	TGTGCCAGTAGGACGAACAGGGGTTCCTACAATGAGCAGTTCTTC	CASRTNRGSYNEQFF
TRBD2	NA	TRBV11-2	TRBJ2-5	TGTGCCAGCAGCCCACGGGTGGGAGCGGGAGGAGAGACCCAGTACTTC	CASSPRVGAGGETQYF
TRBD2	NA	TRBV9	TRBJ2-1	TGTGCCAGCAGCGGAGGGACTAGCCTTAGCTCCTACAATGAGCAGTTCTTC	CASSGGTSLSSYNEQFF
NA	NA	TRBV5-1	TRBJ2-3	TGCGCCAGCAGCTTGGTGGGTAGCAGAACTAGCACAGATACGCAGTATTTT	CASSLVGSRTSTDTQYF
NA	NA	TRBV29-1	TRBJ2-7	TGCAGCGTTGAGACAACCGGCTACGAGCAGTACTTC	CSVETTGYEQYF
NA	NA	TRBV18	TRBJ1-5	TGTGCCAGCTCACCAGATCGCAGGGGTGTGAGCAATCAGCCCCAGCATTTT	CASSPDRRGVSNQPQHF
TRBD1	NA	TRBV30	TRBJ1-2	TGTGCCTGGGACAGGGAGTTTGGTAACTATGGCTACACCTTC	CAWDREFGNYGYTF
TRBD1	few	TRBV6-4	TRBJ2-1	TGTGCCAGCAGTGAAGGCAGGGGGCCCTACAATGAGCAGTTCTTC	CASSEGRGPYNEQFF
NA	NA	TRBV5-8	TRBJ1-1	TGTGCCAGCAGCTTGTTTGCAGGGGAGAGATTT	CASSLFAGERF
TRBD1	NA	TRBV7-9	TRBJ1-5	TGTGCCAGCAGCCAGACAGGGGGAATCAATCAGCCCCAGCATTTT	CASSQTGGINQPQHF
NA	NA	TRBV20-1	TRBJ2-5	TGCAGTGGGGACAAGCAAGAGACCCAGTACTTC	CSGDKQETQYF
NA	NA	TRBV18	TRBJ1-6	TGTGCCAGCTCACCATACGGACAGAATAATTCACCCCTCCACTTT	CASSPYGQNNSPLHF
TRBD2	NA	TRBV14	TRBJ2-5	TGTGCCAGCAGCCAAGTCACGCAAGCGGGAGGAGAGACCCAGTACTTC	CASSQVTQAGGETQYF
NA	NA	TRBV6-5	TRBJ1-1	TGTGCCAGCAGGGAGGGCAGGATGAACACTGAAGCTTTCTTT	CASREGRMNTEAFF
TRBD2	NA	TRBV4-2	TRBJ2-7	TGTGCCAGCAGCCAAGGCCTAGCGGGAGCGTACGAGCAGTACTTC	CASSQGLAGAYEQYF
TRBD1	NA	TRBV11-2	TRBJ2-7	TGTGCCAGCAGACCCGGGACAGACTACGAGCAGTACTTC	CASRPGTDYEQYF
TRBD1	few	TRBV12-3/TRBV12-4	TRBJ2-3	TGTGCCAGCAGAACAGGGGCAGATACGCAGTATTTT	CASRTGADTQYF
NA	NA	TRBV30	TRBJ1-2	TGTGCCTGGAGTGTACAGAGTGGGGGCTTCTATGGCTACACCTTC	CAWSVQSGGFYGYTF
TRBD1	few	TRBV11-3	TRBJ2-1	TGTGCCAGCAGCTTAGAACAGGGGTACCCCCGGGAGCAGTTCTTC	CASSLEQGYPREQFF
TRBD1	NA	TRBV2	TRBJ1-2	TGTGCCAGCAGTGACGGACAGGGAGGTGGCTACACCTTC	CASSDGQGGGYTF
NA	NA	TRBV29-1	TRBJ2-7	TGCAGCGTTGAAGATCCTTCTAGCGCCGACTACGAGCAGTACTTC	CSVEDPSSADYEQYF
TRBD2	once	TRBV5-1	TRBJ2-7	TGCGCCACCAAAGGGGGACTAGCGGGAGCCTACGAGCAGTACTTC	CATKGGLAGAYEQYF
NA	NA	TRBV6-5	TRBJ1-6	TGTGCCAGCAGTTACACCCCTCCCGCGGGTCAGGCGCTCCACTTT	CASSYTPPAGQALHF
NA	NA	TRBV18	TRBJ2-2	TGTGCCAGCTCACCATTACATGGCGGGGAGCTGTTTTTT	CASSPLHGGELFF
TRBD2	NA	TRBV10-1	TRBJ2-3	TGCGCCAGCAGTGACGGGACTAGCGGAGGGGGAGATACGCAGTATTTT	CASSDGTSGGGDTQYF
NA	NA	TRBV9	TRBJ2-7	TGTGCCAGCAGCGTAACGGGAGACAAAAAGAACGAGCAGTACTTC	CASSVTGDKKNEQYF
NA	NA	TRBV7-9	TRBJ2-2	TGTGCCAGCAGCCCTTTTGGACTGCCTAGAGGGACCGGGGAGCTGTTTTTT	CASSPFGLPRGTGELFF
TRBD1	NA	TRBV16	TRBJ1-5	TGTGCCAGCAGCCAATCGGGGACAGGGGGCTCGCCCCAGCATTTT	CASSQSGTGGSPQHF